This T cell receptor (beta chain) was recovered during a study of radiotherapy plus CTLA-4 blockade in lung cancer. Study results and limitations: Tumor-derived TCR clones expanded in blood after radiotherapy plus ipilimumab. Early blood T cell clone dynamics, with interferon-beta, were reported to best predict response.

Focal radiation and CTLA-4 blockade (ipilimumab) were tested in chemo-refractory metastatic non-small-cell lung cancer patients. As to this clone: Its target is not known.

The data were produced by immunoSEQ multiplex PCR, yet TCRdb's version contains in-frame clones alone and is incomplete. This table holds over 60,000 clones, more than 75% found once. Germline V lookup: CDR1 MGHRA, CDR2 YSYEKL. The CDR3 covers 14 residues. V gave up 3 bases and J gave up 7 bases, with 12 bases separating them. The clonotype originates from a human donor with non-small cell lung cancer who had stable disease on radiotherapy plus ipilimumab. The sequenced sample was peripheral blood, obtained from a patient treated with radiotherapy plus ipilimumab. The chain employs TRBV4-1 and TRBJ1-4, with D possibly TRBD1 on 6 matching bases. In nucleotides, the CDR3 is TGCGCCAGCAGCCAGGTAGACAGGCTTGAAAAACTGTTTTTT. It translates to CASSQVDRLEKLFF.